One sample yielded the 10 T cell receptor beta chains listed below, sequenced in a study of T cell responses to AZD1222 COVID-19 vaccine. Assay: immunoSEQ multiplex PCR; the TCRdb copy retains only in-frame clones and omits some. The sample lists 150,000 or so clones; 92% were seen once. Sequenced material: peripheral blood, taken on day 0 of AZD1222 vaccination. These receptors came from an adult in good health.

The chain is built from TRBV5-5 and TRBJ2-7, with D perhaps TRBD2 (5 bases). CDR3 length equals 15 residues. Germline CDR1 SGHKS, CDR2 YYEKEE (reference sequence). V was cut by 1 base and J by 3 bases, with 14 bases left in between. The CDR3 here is CASSLNNGVIYEQYF. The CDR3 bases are TGTGCCAGCAGCTTGAATAACGGGGTTATCTACGAGCAGTACTTC. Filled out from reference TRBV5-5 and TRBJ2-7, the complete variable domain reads DAGVTQSPTHLIKTRGQQVTLRCSPISGHKSVSWYQQVLGQGPQFIFQYYEKEERGRGNFPDRFSARQFPNYSSELNVNALLLGDSALYLCASSLNNGVIYEQYFGPGTRLTVT.

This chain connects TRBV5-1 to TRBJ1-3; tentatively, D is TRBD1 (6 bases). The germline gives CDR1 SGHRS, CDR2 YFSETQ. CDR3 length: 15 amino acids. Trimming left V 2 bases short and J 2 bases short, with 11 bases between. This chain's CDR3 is CASSFGTPAGNTIYF. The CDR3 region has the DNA TGCGCCAGCAGCTTCGGGACACCGGCTGGAAACACCATATATTTT.

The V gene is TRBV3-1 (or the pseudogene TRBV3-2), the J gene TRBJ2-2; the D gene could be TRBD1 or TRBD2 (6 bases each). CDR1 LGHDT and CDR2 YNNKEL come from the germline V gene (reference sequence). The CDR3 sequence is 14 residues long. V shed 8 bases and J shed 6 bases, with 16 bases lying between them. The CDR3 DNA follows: TGTGCCAGCTCGGCTGTGAGGGGGGCCGGGGAGCTGTTTTTT. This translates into CASSAVRGAGELFF.

The CDR3 loop is CASSENRGSGITEAFF. DNA of the CDR3: TGTGCCAGCAGTGAAAACAGGGGTTCGGGGATCACTGAAGCTTTCTTT. V is TRBV6-1 and J is TRBJ1-1, with 7 bases lining up with TRBD1. The length of the CDR3 is 16 residues. Germline V gives CDR1 MNHNS, CDR2 SASEGT. V was clipped by 2 bases and J by 4 bases; unmatched bases: 10.

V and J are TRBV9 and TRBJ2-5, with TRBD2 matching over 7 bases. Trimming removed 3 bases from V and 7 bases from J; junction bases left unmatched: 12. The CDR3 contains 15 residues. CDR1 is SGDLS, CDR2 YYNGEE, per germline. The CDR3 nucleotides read TGTGCCAGCAGCGATCTAGCGGTCCCCCCACGGACCCAGTACTTC. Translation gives CASSDLAVPPRTQYF. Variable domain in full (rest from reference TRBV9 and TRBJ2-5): DSGVTQTPKHLITATGQRVTLRCSPRSGDLSVYWYQQSLDQGLQFLIQYYNGEERAKGNILERFSAQQFPDLHSELNLSSLELGDSALYFCASSDLAVPPRTQYFGPGTRLLVL.

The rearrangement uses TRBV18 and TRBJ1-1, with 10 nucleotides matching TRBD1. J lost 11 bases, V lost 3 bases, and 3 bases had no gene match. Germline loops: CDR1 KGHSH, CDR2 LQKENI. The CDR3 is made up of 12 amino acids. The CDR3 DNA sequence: TGTGCCAGCTCACCTGGGACAGGGGATGCTTTCTTT. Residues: CASSPGTGDAFF.

The CDR3 DNA reads as TGTGCCAGCAGCTTAGTTTACGCGGCGGGAGAAGAGACCCAGTACTTC. It encodes CASSLVYAAGEETQYF. V and J are TRBV11-3 and TRBJ2-5, with TRBD2 matching 7 bases. Trimming took 1 base from V and 3 from J; bases not matched to a gene: 8. The CDR3 extends over 16 amino acids. Germline V CDR1 and CDR2: SGHNT, YENEEA.

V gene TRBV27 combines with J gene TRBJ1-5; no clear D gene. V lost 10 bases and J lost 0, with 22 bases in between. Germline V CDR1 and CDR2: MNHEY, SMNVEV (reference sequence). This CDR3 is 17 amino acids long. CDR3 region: CATNRLRSDNSNQPQHF. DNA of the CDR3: TGTGCCACCAACCGGCTCAGATCTGATAATAGCAATCAGCCCCAGCATTTT.

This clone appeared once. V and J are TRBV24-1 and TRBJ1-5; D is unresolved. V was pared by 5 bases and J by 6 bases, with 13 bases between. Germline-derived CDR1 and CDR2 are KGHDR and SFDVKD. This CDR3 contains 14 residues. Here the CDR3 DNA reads TGTGCCACCAGTGGCGGCGCCGAAGGTCAGCCCCAGCATTTT. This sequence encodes CATSGGAEGQPQHF.

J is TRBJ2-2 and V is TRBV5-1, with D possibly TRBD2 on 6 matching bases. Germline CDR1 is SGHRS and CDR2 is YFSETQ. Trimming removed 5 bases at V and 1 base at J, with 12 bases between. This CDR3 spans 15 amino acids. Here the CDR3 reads CASRRGAGNTGELFF. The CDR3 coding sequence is TGCGCCAGCAGACGGGGAGCGGGGAACACCGGGGAGCTGTTTTTT.